This TCR beta chain was documented in a study of T-cell memory formation after mild COVID-19 (dated by TCRdb to about 2021). In the study overall: TCR sequence clusters from the two donors were largely donor specific. Longitudinal TCRalpha and TCRbeta repertoire sequencing tracked T-cell clones expanding and contracting after mild COVID-19 in a couple of donors. Two young, previously healthy adult volunteers, one female and one male, were included in the cohort.

Ficoll-Paque density gradient centrifugation was used to isolate PBMCs. CDR3 length: 14 amino acids, cysteine to phenylalanine. The entry retains the CDR3 DNA only, 42 bases that are in frame from base 1. V is clipped by 0 bases and J by 2 bases, and the sequence between their germline boundaries is 8 bases long. The germline V gene specifies LGHNA as CDR1 and YNFKEQ as CDR2. Results the study describes overall, beyond this receptor: Whether the second-wave clones peaking on day 37 were SARS-CoV-2 specific was not confirmed. Balanced CD4/CD8 phenotypes were observed for clones contracting from day 15 to 85, whereas a bias towards CD4+ was observed for a second wave of clones expanding from day 15 to 37. Some responding clones were detected in pre-infection memory, suggesting pre-existing cross-reactive memory T cells joined the SARS-CoV-2 response. Only two mild cases were covered in the study, and larger cohorts including severe cases with pre-infection samples were considered necessary. Contracting CD4+ clones appeared mostly in the CM and EM memory subsets, whereas CD8+ clones were enriched in EMRA.

Concerning this clonotype: There is no known antigen for this receptor. Within one base of it there is no much larger clone, and no base qualities were kept.

Instrument on record: Illumina NovaSeq 6000. cDNA libraries for TCRalpha and TCRbeta were prepared by 5'RACE using constant-segment primers, with sample barcodes and unique molecular identifiers added. Trizol reagent was used to extract RNA from every sample. The libraries were amplified in two PCR steps, and the second step added a second sample barcode and Illumina TruSeq adapters. Libraries were sequenced on an Illumina NovaSeq with 2 x 150 bp paired-end reads. The paper's processing steps were these. Reads were demultiplexed and collapsed into UMI-guided consensus sequences with migec v1.2.7. Using mixcr v2.1.11, the UMI consensuses were aligned to TRA and TRB V and J templates and assembled into clonotypes. Expanded or contracted clonotypes were those called significant by both edgeR and NoisET, with noise models trained on biological replicates. For edgeR calls, the thresholds were a false discovery rate-adjusted p below 0.01 and a log2 fold-change of 1. PCA with hierarchical clustering of max-normalized trajectories of the 1000 most abundant clonotypes was used as exploratory dynamics analysis. Separately sequenced CD4+ and CD8+ repertoires were used to assign the CD4 or CD8 phenotype of responding clones. The public reads were reprocessed in TCRdb via fastp at Q25 and MiXCR, keeping in-frame beta chains. Every distinct CDR3 protein forms one entry, paired with its most common genes and DNA. The V and J calls were determined by TCRdb, not by the authors. The sample table holds about 350,000 distinct CDR3 sequences, of which approximately 14% were seen once. The ten largest clones represent 22% of the sample.

The V and J segments used are TRBV4-2 and TRBJ2-7; no D gene call is confident. This receptor was obtained from a man aged 18 to 30 who had mild COVID-19 (a few samples of this study predate the infection). The sample titles of this study are shuffled in the database, so cell type and time point are left out; the donor was told from shared clones. Sample: PBMCs or a T cell subset sorted from them (not recorded which). The CDR3 region has the sequence CASSQEGSPYEQYF. In nucleotide form, the sequence is TGTGCCAGCAGCCAAGAGGGCAGCCCCTACGAGCAGTACTTC.